These T cell receptor beta chains were read from a single sample in a study of cytomegalovirus exposure and HLA in healthy donors. Only in-frame clones appear in the TCRdb table, and some are missing; sequencing was by immunoSEQ multiplex PCR. The sample holds approximately 180,000 clones, roughly 87% seen once. The specimen sequenced was PBMCs. The receptors were gathered from a girl in the first two years of life in good health and CMV-seronegative. CDR3s include the opening cysteine and the closing phenylalanine or tryptophan. A D gene is named only where the DNA matches it firmly. Not all rows give a size; the values are once, few, many and, for expanded clones, a class.

J: TRBJ2-3; D: -; size: -; V: TRBV5-1; DNA: TGCGCCAGCAGCTTGTTGAGGGCCGGAGATACGCAGTATTTT; CDR3: CASSLLRAGDTQYF
J: TRBJ2-3; D: TRBD2; size: once; V: TRBV4-1; DNA: TGCGCCAGCAGCCAAATTCCGGGACTAGCGGGGGGGCGCAGCACAGATACGCAGTATTTT; CDR3: CASSQIPGLAGGRSTDTQYF
J: TRBJ2-7; D: -; size: few; V: TRBV5-6; DNA: TGTGCCAGCAGCTTGGGTGGGCCCTACGAGCAGTACTTC; CDR3: CASSLGGPYEQYF
J: TRBJ2-5; D: TRBD1; size: -; V: TRBV7-2; DNA: TGTGCCAGCAGCTTAAGGGGGACAGTAAGACAAGAGACCCAGTACTTC; CDR3: CASSLRGTVRQETQYF
J: TRBJ2-2; D: TRBD1; size: -; V: TRBV15; DNA: TGTGCCACCAGCAGAAGACAGGGCCTCACCGGGGAGCTGTTTTTT; CDR3: CATSRRQGLTGELFF
J: TRBJ1-3; D: TRBD1; size: -; V: TRBV30; DNA: TGTGCCTTGATACAGGGGGCATATGGAAACACCATATATTTT; CDR3: CALIQGAYGNTIYF
J: TRBJ2-7; D: -; size: once; V: TRBV30; DNA: TGTGCCTGGAGTCAAGGACAGCAGAGCTCCTACGAGCAGTACTTC; CDR3: CAWSQGQQSSYEQYF
J: TRBJ2-1; D: -; size: -; V: TRBV4-1; DNA: TGCGCCAGCAGCCTGCCCGGTGCCTACCTAGGTTTAGGTGGGAATGAGCAGTTCTTC; CDR3: CASSLPGAYLGLGGNEQFF
J: TRBJ1-6; D: -; size: -; V: TRBV11-2; DNA: TGTGCCAGCAGCAGAATACAGGATAATTCACCCCTCCACTTT; CDR3: CASSRIQDNSPLHF
J: TRBJ2-7; D: -; size: -; V: TRBV15; DNA: TGTGCCACCAGCTCCCGGGACACCTACGAGCAGTACTTC; CDR3: CATSSRDTYEQYF
J: TRBJ1-6; D: TRBD1; size: -; V: TRBV12-5; DNA: TGTGCTAGTGGCCTAGGACAGGGGGGCCTCCACTTT; CDR3: CASGLGQGGLHF
J: TRBJ2-3; D: -; size: -; V: TRBV9; DNA: TGTGCCAGCAGCGTGCAGGGCGTGGGAGATACGCAGTATTTT; CDR3: CASSVQGVGDTQYF
J: TRBJ1-3; D: TRBD1; size: -; V: TRBV7-3; DNA: TGTGCCAGCAGCGCGGGACAGGGAAACACCATATATTTT; CDR3: CASSAGQGNTIYF
J: TRBJ2-3; D: -; size: -; V: TRBV4-2; DNA: TGTGCCAGCAGCCAAGGGCTCCTTCTGACTAGCACAGATACGCAGTATTTT; CDR3: CASSQGLLLTSTDTQYF
J: TRBJ1-5; D: -; size: -; V: TRBV9; DNA: TGTGCCAGTTCCGCCTCACCGGGGCAGCCCCAGCATTTT; CDR3: CASSASPGQPQHF
J: TRBJ2-7; D: -; size: few; V: TRBV27; DNA: TGTGCCAGCGGATCCAGAGGCTCCTACGAGCAGTACTTC; CDR3: CASGSRGSYEQYF
J: TRBJ2-1; D: TRBD2; size: -; V: TRBV15; DNA: TGTGCCACGCGCAGGGGACTAGCGGACAATGAGCAGTTCTTC; CDR3: CATRRGLADNEQFF
J: TRBJ2-1; D: -; size: -; V: TRBV6-5; DNA: TGTGCCAGCAAACTGGCCGGGGGGCCTGAGCAGTTCTTC; CDR3: CASKLAGGPEQFF
J: TRBJ2-5; D: -; size: -; V: TRBV2; DNA: TGTGCCAGCAGGGGGCCCGGGCGGCAGGGTCAGACCCAGTACTTC; CDR3: CASRGPGRQGQTQYF
J: TRBJ2-2; D: TRBD2; size: -; V: TRBV27; DNA: TGTGCCAGCAGACCTAGCGGAGCAGGCACCGGGGAGCTGTTTTTT; CDR3: CASRPSGAGTGELFF
J: TRBJ2-7; D: TRBD2; size: -; V: TRBV5-6; DNA: TGTGCCAGCAGGGAGGGACTAGCGGAACTCAGAACCTACGAGCAGTACTTC; CDR3: CASREGLAELRTYEQYF
J: TRBJ1-2; D: TRBD1; size: -; V: TRBV6-5; DNA: TGTGCCAGCAGTTACGGTTTCGGGACAGGGGACGGCTACACCTTC; CDR3: CASSYGFGTGDGYTF
J: TRBJ2-1; D: TRBD2; size: -; V: TRBV30; DNA: TGTGCCTGGAGTCCCGGGCTAGCGGGATCTAGTGAGCAGTTCTTC; CDR3: CAWSPGLAGSSEQFF
J: TRBJ2-7; D: TRBD1; size: -; V: TRBV4-3; DNA: TGCGCCAGCAGCCAAGTTTGGGACAGGGGTTACGAGCAGTACTTC; CDR3: CASSQVWDRGYEQYF
J: TRBJ2-1; D: -; size: -; V: TRBV7-9; DNA: TGTGCCAGCAGCCAGCGCGGACTTTACAATGAGCAGTTCTTC; CDR3: CASSQRGLYNEQFF
J: TRBJ2-7; D: TRBD2; size: -; V: TRBV29-1; DNA: TGCAGCGTTGACGGGACTAACCCCTACGAGCAGTACTTC; CDR3: CSVDGTNPYEQYF
J: TRBJ2-5; D: -; size: -; V: TRBV5-1; DNA: TGCGCCAGCAGCTTGGGAGGACAGAAACAAGAGACCCAGTACTTC; CDR3: CASSLGGQKQETQYF
J: TRBJ1-6; D: -; size: -; V: TRBV19; DNA: TGTGCCAGTAGTATTGAACTCGGCTATAATTCACCCCTCCACTTT; CDR3: CASSIELGYNSPLHF
J: TRBJ2-7; D: -; size: -; V: TRBV4-1; DNA: TGCGCCAGCACCCGATTCCCCCCCCTCGGACTGAGCGCCTACGAGCAGTACTTC; CDR3: CASTRFPPLGLSAYEQYF
J: TRBJ2-2; D: -; size: -; V: TRBV10-3; DNA: TGTGCCATCGGTAGGACAACGAACACCGGGGAGCTGTTTTTT; CDR3: CAIGRTTNTGELFF
J: TRBJ1-2; D: TRBD1; size: -; V: TRBV5-6; DNA: TGTGCCAGCAGCAAGGGACAGGCCACGTATGGCTACACCTTC; CDR3: CASSKGQATYGYTF
J: TRBJ1-1; D: -; size: -; V: TRBV7-9; DNA: TGTGCCAGCAGCCCGAACTTGAACACTGAAGCTTTCTTT; CDR3: CASSPNLNTEAFF
J: TRBJ2-5; D: TRBD2; size: -; V: TRBV7-2; DNA: TGTGCCAGCAGCTTAGGGCGGGAGGTAGAGACCCAGTACTTC; CDR3: CASSLGREVETQYF
J: TRBJ1-4; D: -; size: -; V: TRBV5-6; DNA: TGTGCCAGCAGCTTGTGGTTTGGGCATGAAAAACTGTTTTTT; CDR3: CASSLWFGHEKLFF
J: TRBJ1-2; D: TRBD1; size: once; V: TRBV5-4; DNA: TGTGCCAGCAGAGCCGGGACAGTATCTCTCCAGGGCTATGGCTACACCTTC; CDR3: CASRAGTVSLQGYGYTF
J: TRBJ1-6; D: -; size: -; V: TRBV11-2; DNA: TGTGCCAGCAGCCGGGTTCAGGGAAATAATTCACCCCTCCACTTT; CDR3: CASSRVQGNNSPLHF
J: TRBJ2-3; D: -; size: -; V: TRBV5-1; DNA: TGCGCCAGCTACCAATACACTCCTCGGGGTGATAGCACTAGGACAGATACGCAGTATTTT; CDR3: CASYQYTPRGDSTRTDTQYF
J: TRBJ2-3; D: TRBD1; size: -; V: TRBV7-6; DNA: TGTGCCAGCAGCGTAAGGACAGGGGGCACAGATACGCAGTATTTT; CDR3: CASSVRTGGTDTQYF
J: TRBJ2-2; D: -; size: -; V: TRBV15; DNA: TGTGCCACCAGCAGAGATCAGGCAGGGGTGGGCGGGGAGCTGTTTTTT; CDR3: CATSRDQAGVGGELFF
J: TRBJ2-5; D: -; size: -; V: TRBV5-5; DNA: TGTGCCAGCAGCTTGGAAGGAGTCGGAGAGACCCAGTACTTC; CDR3: CASSLEGVGETQYF
J: TRBJ1-2; D: TRBD1; size: -; V: TRBV18; DNA: TGTGCCAGCTCACCAAGGTCCCCTCGGGGACAGGGACACCCTAACTATGGCTACACCTTC; CDR3: CASSPRSPRGQGHPNYGYTF
J: TRBJ2-1; D: TRBD2; size: -; V: TRBV27; DNA: TGTGCCAGCAGTCCAGGGACTAGCGGGGATCTCAGGCGGAAGGGACAGTTCTTC; CDR3: CASSPGTSGDLRRKGQFF
J: TRBJ2-3; D: TRBD2; size: -; V: TRBV15; DNA: TGTGCCACCAGCAGGGGCCCCGGACTAGCCAGCACAGATACGCAGTATTTT; CDR3: CATSRGPGLASTDTQYF
J: TRBJ2-3; D: TRBD2; size: -; V: TRBV2; DNA: TGTGCCAGCAGGGCGTCGGGACTACTAATCACAGATACGCAGTATTTT; CDR3: CASRASGLLITDTQYF
J: TRBJ2-1; D: TRBD2; size: -; V: TRBV27; DNA: TGTGCCAGCAGTCCCTATGCGGGAGTGGTCTACAATGAGCAGTTCTTC; CDR3: CASSPYAGVVYNEQFF
J: TRBJ2-7; D: TRBD1; size: -; V: TRBV6-5; DNA: TGTGCCAGCAGTTCGACAGGGGGCTCTACAGGCGGGCAGTACTTC; CDR3: CASSSTGGSTGGQYF
J: TRBJ2-1; D: -; size: -; V: TRBV27; DNA: TGTGCCAGCATGGGGTTTACAGGAACCTTAGAGGATGAGCAGTTCTTC; CDR3: CASMGFTGTLEDEQFF
J: TRBJ2-3; D: -; size: -; V: TRBV10-3; DNA: TGTGCCATTAAATGGGACTCTAGCACAGATACGCAGTATTTT; CDR3: CAIKWDSSTDTQYF
J: TRBJ2-7; D: -; size: -; V: TRBV19; DNA: TGTGCCAGCACCCCCCCCGGACAATCCTACGAGCAGTACTTC; CDR3: CASTPPGQSYEQYF
J: TRBJ1-4; D: -; size: -; V: TRBV2; DNA: TGTGCCAGCAGTGCGGAGGGCACAACTAATGAAAAACTGTTTTTT; CDR3: CASSAEGTTNEKLFF
J: TRBJ2-5; D: -; size: -; V: TRBV5-1; DNA: TGCGCCAGCAGCCCTGGACAGCCCCAAGAGACCCAGTACTTC; CDR3: CASSPGQPQETQYF
J: TRBJ2-1; D: TRBD2; size: -; V: TRBV7-3; DNA: TGTGCCAGCAGCCCGGGGACTAGCGGCTACAATGAGCAGTTCTTC; CDR3: CASSPGTSGYNEQFF
J: TRBJ2-4; D: -; size: -; V: TRBV21-1; DNA: TGTGCCAGCAGCAGTTTAAGGGCGACAGAAGTACCATTAGCCAAAAACATTCAGTACTTC; CDR3: CASSSLRATEVPLAKNIQYF
J: TRBJ2-7; D: -; size: -; V: TRBV6-1; DNA: TGTGCCAGCGATGCTAAGTACGAGCAGTACTTC; CDR3: CASDAKYEQYF
J: TRBJ1-5; D: -; size: -; V: TRBV6-6; DNA: TGTGCCAGCAGTTACTCACAGGAGCAGGGCCCCCAGCATTTT; CDR3: CASSYSQEQGPQHF
J: TRBJ1-2; D: -; size: -; V: TRBV11-2; DNA: TGTGCCAGCAGCTTCGGCCCGGAGGCAAGTTATGGCTACACCTTC; CDR3: CASSFGPEASYGYTF
J: TRBJ2-1; D: -; size: -; V: TRBV7-2; DNA: TGTGCCAGCAGCTTAACCGCCACTAGATACAATGAGCAGTTCTTC; CDR3: CASSLTATRYNEQFF
J: TRBJ1-2; D: TRBD1; size: -; V: TRBV27; DNA: TGTGCCAGCAGTTTAGGACAGGGGACAGGGGGCTCTGGCTACACCTTC; CDR3: CASSLGQGTGGSGYTF
J: TRBJ2-3; D: -; size: -; V: TRBV19; DNA: TGTGCCAGTAGTATAGGTGGGAGTAAAGATACGCAGTATTTT; CDR3: CASSIGGSKDTQYF